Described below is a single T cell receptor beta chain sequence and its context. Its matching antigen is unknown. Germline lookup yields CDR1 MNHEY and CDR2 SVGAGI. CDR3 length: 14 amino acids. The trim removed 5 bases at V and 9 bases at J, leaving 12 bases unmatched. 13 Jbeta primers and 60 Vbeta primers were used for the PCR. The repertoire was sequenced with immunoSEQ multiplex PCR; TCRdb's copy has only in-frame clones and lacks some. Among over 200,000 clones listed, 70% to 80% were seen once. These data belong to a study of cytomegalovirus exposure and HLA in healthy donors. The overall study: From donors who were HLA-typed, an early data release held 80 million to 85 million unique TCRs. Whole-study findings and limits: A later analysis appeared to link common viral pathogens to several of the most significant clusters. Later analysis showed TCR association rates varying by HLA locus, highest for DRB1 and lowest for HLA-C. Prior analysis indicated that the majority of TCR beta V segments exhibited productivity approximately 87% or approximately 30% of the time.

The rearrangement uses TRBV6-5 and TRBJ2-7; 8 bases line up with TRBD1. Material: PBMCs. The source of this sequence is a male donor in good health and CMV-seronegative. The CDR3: CASSRNRATGGQYF. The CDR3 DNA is TGTGCCAGCAGTCGTAACAGGGCTACAGGGGGGCAGTACTTC.